This T cell receptor (beta chain) was sequenced during a study of cytomegalovirus exposure and HLA in healthy donors. Study-level points and caveats: A few CMV-associated chains were confirmed in vitro to be specific for CMV antigens. Most of the CMV-associated TCR beta chains (in a later analysis) appeared to be HLA-restricted. Cytomegalovirus association was assigned to more than 150 TCR beta chains.

The primer mix had 60 Vbeta and 13 Jbeta primers. Measured with immunoSEQ multiplex PCR; TCRdb has only the in-frame clones, and not every one. The table lists 100,000 to 150,000 clones, 81% of them singletons, with 4% in the top ten. This clone was counted a single time. Its cognate antigen is unknown. Unrecorded immune exposures were likely, despite nominal health at sampling. The source material was PBMCs. This TCR was recovered from a man aged 18 to 30 in good health and CMV-seropositive.

The CDR3 DNA follows: TGTGCCAGCAGCTTAGAGCCCCGACACGAGAGACTTAGGGGTGGCTACACCTTC. It specifies CASSLEPRHERLRGGYTF. The rearrangement uses TRBV11-3 and TRBJ1-2, with a possible D match to TRBD1 (5 bases). Trimming shortened V by 0 bases and J by 7 bases, and 24 bases separated the two germline ends. Germline lookup yields CDR1 SGHNT and CDR2 YENEEA. CDR3 length: 18 amino acids.